A single sample is the source of the 18 T cell receptor beta chains below, sequenced in a study of post-analysis software for immune sequencing data. Study-level findings and limits: Controls showed lower frequencies than patients for a few TRBV segments, and TRBV5-6, TRBV5-1 and TRBV20-1 were among these.

Unique molecular identifiers were built into the TCR beta cDNA libraries. TCRdb independently ran MiXCR on the PCR reads; one entry per CDR3 protein. The data contain about 460,000 distinct CDR3 sequences, roughly 45% of them seen just once; the ten biggest clones take up about 12%. These TCRs' antigens remain unknown. Sample: blood. These receptors were obtained from a girl between 5 and 17 years old with multiple sclerosis.

This clonotype was seen only a few times. The J gene is TRBJ2-3, the V gene TRBV10-3, with D possibly TRBD2 on 5 matching bases. This CDR3 is 11 amino acids long. V gave up 8 bases and J gave up 4 bases, with 7 bases separating them. Looked up from germline, CDR1 is ENHRY and CDR2 is SYGVKD. The CDR3 spells CAIGLPDTQYF. The CDR3 DNA is TGTGCCATCGGACTCCCAGATACGCAGTATTTT.

The rearrangement uses TRBV5-1 and TRBJ1-1, with a possible D match to TRBD1 (6 bases). The germline V gene has CDR1 SGHRS and CDR2 YFSETQ. Trimming pared 5 bases from V and 11 bases from J, leaving 19 bases between. This CDR3 has 13 amino acids. The CDR3 is CASRTDQGTSAFF. The DNA for the CDR3 is TGCGCCAGCAGGACCGACCAGGGGACATCGGCTTTCTTT.

This chain connects TRBV20-1 to TRBJ2-1; 11 nucleotides line up with TRBD1. The length of the CDR3 is 13 residues. V lost 4 bases, J lost 6 bases, and 2 bases stayed unmatched. In germline, CDR1 is DFQATT, CDR2 SNEGSKA (reference sequence). This chain's CDR3 is CSAIGTGGNEQFF. The CDR3 DNA follows: TGCAGTGCTATCGGGACAGGGGGCAATGAGCAGTTCTTC.

The rearrangement joins TRBV27 to TRBJ2-6; tentatively, D is TRBD2 (6 bases). The CDR3 runs to 19 residues. Deletions cut 7 bases from V and 0 bases from J, with 22 bases between. The germline gives CDR1 MNHEY, CDR2 SMNVEV (reference sequence). The CDR3 reads CASTRGSANYRSGANVLTF. The CDR3 DNA reads TGTGCCAGCACCCGGGGGTCGGCGAACTACCGCTCTGGGGCCAACGTCCTGACTTTC.

The CDR3 reads CASSLLLAGATGELFF. CDR3 in DNA: TGTGCCAGCAGTTTATTACTTGCGGGAGCGACCGGGGAGCTGTTTTTT. V and J are TRBV27 and TRBJ2-2; 7 bases are a match to TRBD2. The CDR3 totals 16 residues. After removal of 1 base from V and 5 bases from J, the junction contained 7 bases not matched to a gene. Germline-derived CDR1 and CDR2 are MNHEY and SMNVEV (reference sequence).

This clonotype was detected only a few times. Here the CDR3 reads CSASPFGGSHYEQYF. The CDR3 bases are TGCAGTGCTAGTCCCTTTGGCGGGAGTCACTACGAGCAGTACTTC. The V call is TRBV20-1, the J call TRBJ2-7, with 7 bases fitting TRBD2. With 3 bases clipped from V and 3 bases from J, the junction kept 11 bases outside the gene matches. This CDR3 has 15 residues. CDR1 DFQATT and CDR2 SNEGSKA come from the germline V gene (reference sequence).

This rearrangement joins TRBV28 to TRBJ2-1; D gene unclear. Germline V gene lookup returns CDR1 MDHEN and CDR2 SYDVKM. CDR3 length: 13 residues. V lost 5 bases to trimming and J lost 2 bases, with 7 bases between them. The CDR3 DNA reads as TGTGCCAGCAGTAGGCGTACCTACAATGAGCAGTTCTTC. It specifies CASSRRTYNEQFF. Looking up the rest from reference TRBV28 and TRBJ2-1 gives the full variable domain: DVKVTQSSRYLVKRTGEKVFLECVQDMDHENMFWYRQDPGLGLRLIYFSYDVKMKEKGDIPEGYSVSREKKERFSLILESASTNQTSMYLCASSRRTYNEQFFGPGTRLTVL.

The rearrangement uses TRBV6-1 and TRBJ2-7, with TRBD1 matching 9 bases. Germline loops: CDR1 MNHNS, CDR2 SASEGT. Trimming took 11 bases from V and 4 from J; bases not matched to a gene: 6. This CDR3 comprises 12 residues. The CDR3 loop is CAGTGNFYEQYF. The CDR3 DNA is TGTGCCGGGACAGGGAATTTTTACGAGCAGTACTTC.

The rearrangement joins TRBV29-1 to TRBJ2-5, with TRBD1 matching over 7 bases. This CDR3 is 13 amino acids long. The V gene end was trimmed by 3 bases and the J gene end by 4 bases; junction bases not matched to a gene: 5. CDR1 and CDR2 (germline): SQVTM, ANQGSEA. CDR3 sequence: CSVDTTGVETQYF. CDR3 in DNA: TGCAGCGTTGACACCACAGGGGTAGAGACCCAGTACTTC. The full variable domain, rest sourced from reference TRBV29-1 and TRBJ2-5, is SAVISQKPSRDICQRGTSLTIQCQVDSQVTMMFWYRQQPGQSLTLIATANQGSEATYESGFVIDKFPISRPNLTFSTLTVSNMSPEDSSIYLCSVDTTGVETQYFGPGTRLLVL.

This sequence joins TRBV5-1 and TRBJ2-7; 10 nucleotides agree with TRBD1. The V segment lost 0 bases and the J segment 3 bases; nucleotides outside the gene matches: 12. The germline V gene encodes CDR1 SGHRS and CDR2 YFSETQ. This CDR3 region has 18 residues. The CDR3 sequence: CASSLDGPGTGVIYEQYF. In DNA, the CDR3 is TGCGCCAGCAGCTTGGACGGGCCCGGGACAGGGGTGATCTACGAGCAGTACTTC.

The rearrangement joins TRBV12-3 or TRBV12-4 to TRBJ1-2; 10 bases agree with TRBD1. This CDR3 is 14 amino acids long. The V and J ends lost 6 bases and 5 bases, in that order; junction bases with no gene match: 6. The CDR3 nucleotides read TGTGCCAGCAGCATTACGGGACAGGGGTATGGCTACACCTTC. Translated, it gives CASSITGQGYGYTF.

The rearrangement links TRBV3-1 to TRBJ2-1, with TRBD1 matching 11 bases. CDR3 length: 16 residues. V shed 2 bases, J shed 5 bases, and the junction held 5 bases outside the gene matches. Germline assignment: CDR1 LGHDT and CDR2 YNNKEL (reference sequence). CDR3 region: CASSQRTGGAHNEQFF. The CDR3 DNA reads as TGTGCCAGCAGCCAAAGGACAGGGGGCGCCCACAATGAGCAGTTCTTC.

The rearrangement joins TRBV29-1 to TRBJ2-1, with D unresolved. The CDR3 is 12 residues long. Germline V lookup: CDR1 SQVTM, CDR2 ANQGSEA. In DNA, the CDR3 is TGCAGTGGGAAGGAGATTTACAATGAGCAGTTCTTC. Encoded protein: CSGKEIYNEQFF.

The chain links TRBV12-3 or TRBV12-4 to TRBJ1-1; TRBD1 agrees at 7 bases. The CDR3 is made up of 16 amino acids. V dropped 5 bases and J dropped 1; count of bases not matched to a gene: 10. CDR3 DNA sequence: TGTGCCAGCAGTCACAGGGGTCTAGGTAGGAACACTGAAGCTTTCTTT. It is translated as CASSHRGLGRNTEAFF.

This clonotype was picked up a small number of times. The gene calls are TRBV20-1 and TRBJ2-3; 11 bases fit TRBD2. Germline V CDR1 and CDR2: DFQATT, SNEGSKA (reference sequence). J lost 2 bases, V lost 5 bases, and 6 bases had no gene match. CDR3 length: 15 amino acids. The CDR3 protein is CSAFSGRAYTDTQYF. CDR3 sequence (DNA): TGCAGTGCTTTTAGCGGGAGGGCCTACACAGATACGCAGTATTTT.

The chain links TRBV10-3 to TRBJ2-4, with TRBD1 matching 10 bases. The CDR3 extends over 17 amino acids. Germline lookup yields CDR1 ENHRY and CDR2 SYGVKD. V was clipped by 3 bases and J by 0 bases; unmatched bases: 5. The DNA for the CDR3 is TGTGCCATCAGTGACCCAGGACAGGGGGTAGCCAAAAACATTCAGTACTTC. Protein sequence: CAISDPGQGVAKNIQYF.

This clonotype was found a few times. The chain recombines TRBV27 with TRBJ2-3; D not certain. The CDR3 loop spans 11 amino acids. Trimming took 7 bases from V and 0 from J, leaving 2 bases between them. Looked up from germline, CDR1 is MNHEY and CDR2 is SMNVEV (reference sequence). The CDR3 spells CASTSTDTQYF. The CDR3 nucleotides are TGTGCCAGCACCAGCACAGATACGCAGTATTTT.

This clonotype was counted only a few times. The chain recombines TRBV27 with TRBJ2-6; D perhaps matches TRBD2 (5 bases). The germline CDR1 and CDR2 sequences are MNHEY and SMNVEV (reference sequence). V shed 7 bases and J shed 2 bases, with 12 bases lying between them. This CDR3 region has 15 residues. CDR3 in amino acids: CASTLLGTGANVLTF. DNA of the CDR3: TGTGCCAGCACCCTACTAGGGACTGGGGCCAACGTCCTGACTTTC.